The next 3 T cell receptor beta chains were all read from a single sample in a study of siplizumab effects on memory and regulatory T cells. Here immunoSEQ multiplex PCR was the method, and the copy in TCRdb shows in-frame clones only, minus some. Among fewer than 120,000 clones, roughly 89% were seen once, and the ten largest hold 1% to 1.5%. The sequenced sample consisted of CD4+ T cells sorted from blood. The receptor source for this set is a human donor in good health.

The rearrangement joins TRBV4-2 to TRBJ2-7, with 10 positions matching TRBD1. With V trimmed by 1 base and J by 7 bases, 10 bases remained unmatched. Per the germline V gene, CDR1 is LGHNA and CDR2 is YNFKEQ. The CDR3 runs to 16 residues. The CDR3 spells CASSQVSRQGAGEQYF. In nucleotides, the CDR3 is TGTGCCAGCAGCCAAGTGAGCCGACAGGGGGCCGGGGAGCAGTACTTC.

This sequence joins TRBV5-6 and TRBJ2-3; D unclear. V lost 1 base, J lost 0 bases, and 18 bases lay in between. Germline CDR1 is SGHDT and CDR2 is YYEEEE. The CDR3 spans 18 residues. The CDR3 is CASSLNVKVLYSTDTQYF. The CDR3 bases are TGTGCCAGCAGCTTGAATGTTAAGGTCCTCTATAGCACAGATACGCAGTATTTT. The variable domain in full, completed from reference TRBV5-6 and TRBJ2-3, reads DAGVTQSPTHLIKTRGQQVTLRCSPKSGHDTVSWYQQALGQGPQFIFQYYEEEERQRGNFPDRFSGHQFPNYSSELNVNALLLGDSALYLCASSLNVKVLYSTDTQYFGPGTRLTVL.

The sample holds a few counts of this clone. The gene calls are TRBV18 and TRBJ2-7; D remains ambiguous. This CDR3 is built from 12 residues. CDR1 KGHSH and CDR2 LQKENI come from the germline V gene. Trimming left V 3 bases short and J 3 bases short, with 6 bases between. The CDR3 here is CASSPYVYEQYF. The DNA for the CDR3 is TGTGCCAGCTCACCTTATGTCTACGAGCAGTACTTC.